Below, 15 T cell receptor beta chains from the same sample are listed, as sequenced in a study of T cells in Graves' hyperthyroidism and ophthalmopathy. What was amplified from RNA transcripts were TCR beta CDR3 regions. The HTBI primer set served for first-round RT-PCR of the TCR CDR3. TCRdb analysed the multiplex PCR reads with MiXCR anew, one entry per CDR3 protein. The table lists around 520,000 distinct CDR3 sequences, about 15% of them singletons. The sequenced material came from blood. The receptors come from a woman in her thirties or forties with Graves' hyperthyroidism.

This clonotype was seen only a few times. The chain carries TRBV2 and TRBJ1-4, with TRBD1 as a possible D gene (6 bases). CDR1 and CDR2 from the germline V gene are SNHLY and FYNNEI. The CDR3 is made up of 13 amino acids. Trimming left V 6 bases short and J 7 bases short, with 12 bases between. The CDR3, as DNA: TGTGCCAGCAGGGAGGGGGAAATTGAAAAACTGTTTTTT. It encodes CASREGEIEKLFF.

This clonotype was detected a few times. The J gene is TRBJ1-2, the V gene TRBV19; TRBD1 is a possible D gene (5 bases). This CDR3 is 13 amino acids long. V lost 1 base, J lost 7 bases, and 10 bases lay in between. Germline assignment: CDR1 LNHDA and CDR2 SQIVND (reference sequence). CDR3 sequence reads: CASSIAGFPGYTF. For the CDR3, the DNA is TGTGCCAGTAGTATAGCAGGGTTTCCTGGCTACACCTTC.

This clonotype was detected only a few times. V usage is TRBV5-1 and J usage is TRBJ2-3, with 13 bases that match TRBD2. The germline V gene has CDR1 SGHRS and CDR2 YFSETQ. This CDR3 is built from 18 residues. Unmatched junction bases numbered 9, after V lost 1 base and J lost 4 bases. The DNA for the CDR3 is TGCGCCAGCAGCTTGACCCGGACTAGCGGGAGTATCTCAGATACGCAGTATTTT. Translated, it gives CASSLTRTSGSISDTQYF. Full variable domain (outside the CDR3, taken from reference TRBV5-1 and TRBJ2-3): KAGVTQTPRYLIKTRGQQVTLSCSPISGHRSVSWYQQTPGQGLQFLFEYFSETQRNKGNFPGRFSGRQFSNSRSEMNVSTLELGDSALYLCASSLTRTSGSISDTQYFGPGTRLTVL.

The sample holds a few counts of this clonotype. V and J are TRBV30 and TRBJ1-4; no clear D. Germline CDR1 and CDR2: GTSNPN and SVGIG (reference sequence). V was cut by 0 bases and J by 8 bases, with 13 bases left in between. The CDR3 sequence is 14 residues long. The CDR3 DNA follows: TGTGCCTGGAGTGTCTCGCAGTTTCAGGAAAAACTGTTTTTT. Translation gives CAWSVSQFQEKLFF.

This clonotype was observed many times. The chain joins TRBV7-2 to TRBJ2-4; D could derive from TRBD1 or TRBD2 (5 bases each). V lost 4 bases and J lost 4, with 14 bases in between. The CDR3 consists of 15 residues. Germline V CDR1 and CDR2: SGHTA, FQGNSA. CDR3 bases: TGTGCCAGCAGCTCCGAGAGGGGCACAAAAAACATTCAGTACTTC. The encoded protein is CASSSERGTKNIQYF. Supplemented by reference TRBV7-2 and TRBJ2-4, the full variable domain reads GAGVSQSPSNKVTEKGKDVELRCDPISGHTALYWYRQSLGQGLEFLIYFQGNSAPDKSGLPSDRFSAERTGGSVSTLTIQRTQQEDSAVYLCASSSERGTKNIQYFGAGTRLSVL.

This clonotype has more than one count but fewer than ten. The chain couples TRBV6-1 to TRBJ2-1, with D hard to call. V was shortened by 5 bases and J by 1 base, with 21 bases between the two germline ends. CDR1 MNHNS and CDR2 SASEGT come from the germline V gene. CDR3 length equals 18 residues. This chain's CDR3 is CASSSPGQTPTSYNEQFF. As DNA, the CDR3 is TGTGCCAGCAGTTCTCCGGGTCAGACCCCGACATCCTACAATGAGCAGTTCTTC.

This clonotype was seen repeatedly, ten times or more. The chain recombines TRBV30 with TRBJ1-5, with 8 bases fitting TRBD1. Germline V gene lookup returns CDR1 GTSNPN and CDR2 SVGIG (reference sequence). V lost 0 bases to trimming and J lost 7 bases; unmatched junction nucleotides: 2. CDR3 length equals 13 residues. The CDR3 reads CAWSVDRGQPQHF. The CDR3 DNA is TGTGCCTGGAGTGTAGACAGGGGCCAGCCCCAGCATTTT. Complete variable domain (other parts from reference TRBV30 and TRBJ1-5): SQTIHQWPATLVQPVGSPLSLECTVEGTSNPNLYWYRQAAGRGLQLLFYSVGIGQISSEVPQNLSASRPQDRQFILSSKKLLLSDSGFYLCAWSVDRGQPQHFGDGTRLSIL.

With respect to this clonotype: One base away lies a much larger clone, so this may be a sequencing read error. The chain employs TRBV28 and TRBJ2-7; 12 bases align to TRBD1. This CDR3 has 15 residues. The V segment lost 3 bases and the J segment 7 bases; nucleotides outside the gene matches: 7. The germline CDR1 and CDR2 sequences are MDHEN and SYDVKM. As DNA, the CDR3 is TGTGCCAGCAGTTTGGGGGACAGGGGGCTGAATGAGCAGTACTTC. It translates to CASSLGDRGLNEQYF.

This clonotype came up many times. V gene TRBV3-1 combines with J gene TRBJ2-7, with TRBD2 identical over 8 bases. Trimming at V came to 4 bases and at J to 1 base, leaving 12 bases not matched to a gene. The CDR3 loop spans 17 amino acids. Germline values: CDR1 LGHDT, CDR2 YNNKEL (reference sequence). DNA of the CDR3: TGTGCCAGCAGCCCGGGACTAGTGAGATCGGCTTCCTACGAGCAGTACTTC. Its protein is CASSPGLVRSASYEQYF.

The J gene is TRBJ2-3, the V gene TRBV5-1; the D call may be TRBD1 or TRBD2 (5 bases each). The CDR3 sequence is 15 residues long. Looked up from germline, CDR1 is SGHRS and CDR2 is YFSETQ. V was shortened by 3 bases and J by 4 bases, with 15 bases between the two germline ends. The DNA for the CDR3 is TGCGCCAGCAGCTCGGGACGGACGGACTCAGATACGCAGTATTTT. Translated, it gives CASSSGRTDSDTQYF.

The gene calls are TRBV2 and TRBJ2-7, with TRBD1 matching 9 bases. The DNA end is more similar to TRBJ2-1, so the J call may be wrong. The germline V gene has CDR1 SNHLY and CDR2 FYNNEI. The CDR3 is 14 amino acids. This CDR3 is CASRAGTGFYEQFF. The CDR3 DNA reads TGTGCCAGCAGGGCCGGGACAGGGTTTTACGAGCAGTTCTTC.

In nucleotides, the CDR3 is TGTGCCAGCAGCGTACTATTTCAAACAGGGTATAATACGGATACGCAGTATTTT. Translating it yields CASSVLFQTGYNTDTQYF. The gene calls are TRBV11-3 and TRBJ2-3; TRBD1 is a possible D gene (6 bases). The CDR3 runs 18 residues. Trimming left V 5 bases short and J 6 bases short, with 27 bases between. Germline CDR1 reads SGHNT; CDR2 reads YENEEA.

This clonotype came up a few times. This sequence joins TRBV12-3 or TRBV12-4 and TRBJ1-4; the match to TRBD1 covers 11 bases. Losses at the gene ends were 5 bases for V and 7 bases for J; bases not matched to a gene: 6. This CDR3 is 15 amino acids long. The CDR3 DNA is TGTGCCAGCAGTAAGGGACAGGGGGGGGGTGAAAAACTGTTTTTT. This encodes CASSKGQGGGEKLFF.

The rearrangement joins TRBV19 to TRBJ2-2; 9 bases align to TRBD1. Germline-derived CDR1 and CDR2 are LNHDA and SQIVND (reference sequence). V gave up 11 bases and J gave up 6 bases; unmatched junction bases: 13. The CDR3 contains 15 residues. CDR3 nucleotides: TGTGCCGGAAAATCGGGACAGGGTTCAGCCGGGGAGCTGTTTTTT. Translation gives CAGKSGQGSAGELFF.

This chain links TRBV9 with TRBJ2-3; no reliable D call. The CDR3 is 15 residues long. Germline CDR1 and CDR2: SGDLS and YYNGEE. V lost 0 bases, J lost 0 bases, and 8 bases lay in between. CDR3 loop: CASSVAQSSTDTQYF. The DNA of the CDR3 is TGTGCCAGCAGCGTAGCACAGTCTAGCACAGATACGCAGTATTTT. Filled out from reference TRBV9 and TRBJ2-3, the complete variable domain reads DSGVTQTPKHLITATGQRVTLRCSPRSGDLSVYWYQQSLDQGLQFLIQYYNGEERAKGNILERFSAQQFPDLHSELNLSSLELGDSALYFCASSVAQSSTDTQYFGPGTRLTVL.